The next 4 T cell receptor beta chains were all read from a single sample in a study of cytomegalovirus exposure and HLA in healthy donors. The study ran its PCR with 60 Vbeta and 13 Jbeta primers. The table came from immunoSEQ multiplex PCR; TCRdb's copy has only in-frame clones and leaves some out. The table records 90,000 to 140,000 clones, 83% of them present only once. Sequencing used PBMCs. These receptor sequences come from a man aged 18 to 35 in good health and CMV-seronegative.

The chain recombines TRBV25-1 with TRBJ2-1; 14 nucleotides align to TRBD2. Germline CDR1 reads MGHDK; CDR2 reads SYGVNS. Trimming removed 3 bases from V and 0 bases from J; junction bases left unmatched: 4. The CDR3 length is 18 residues. The CDR3 region is CASSDLGLAGDSYNEQFF. The CDR3 DNA sequence: TGTGCCAGCAGTGACCTGGGACTAGCGGGAGACTCCTACAATGAGCAGTTCTTC.

The chain carries TRBV30 and TRBJ2-1, with 7 positions matching TRBD1. CDR1 is GTSNPN, CDR2 SVGIG, per germline (reference sequence). With 3 bases clipped from V and 7 bases from J, the junction kept 3 bases outside the gene matches. The CDR3 contains 12 residues. CDR3 residues: CAWSLQGNEQFF. The CDR3 DNA reads TGTGCCTGGAGCCTACAGGGGAATGAGCAGTTCTTC.

V is TRBV11-3 and J is TRBJ2-5, with TRBD2 as a possible D gene (6 bases). The CDR3 contains 14 residues. V was trimmed by 6 bases and J by 4 bases, leaving 15 bases between them. Germline V CDR1 and CDR2: SGHNT, YENEEA. This CDR3 is CASRGGGRRETQYF. The CDR3 DNA sequence: TGTGCCAGCAGGGGGGGTGGAAGGCGAGAGACCCAGTACTTC.

This rearrangement joins TRBV28 to TRBJ2-5; 13 bases agree with TRBD2. Losses at the gene ends were 6 bases for V and 1 base for J; bases not matched to a gene: 11. This CDR3 has 18 residues. Looked up from germline, CDR1 is MDHEN and CDR2 is SYDVKM. CDR3 in amino acids: CASRHPRTSGSFQETQYF. The CDR3 nucleotides read TGTGCCAGCAGGCACCCCCGGACTAGCGGGAGTTTCCAAGAGACCCAGTACTTC.